This T cell receptor beta chain was observed in a study of blood T cells in healthy people across ages. Study-wide results and caveats: Because sorting was not performed, PBMCs prevented conclusive naive versus antigen-experienced comparison.

Concerning this clonotype itself: Its antigen is as yet unknown.

It was with a sample-barcoded 5' primer and a J-beta primer mix that a second PCR of roughly 7 to 12 cycles was run. The authors tagged each cDNA molecule using a template-switch adaptor with 12 random nucleotides. MiXCR, run by TCRdb on the 5' RACE reads, gives a single entry per CDR3 protein. The table lists 650,000 to 700,000 distinct CDR3 sequences, more than 45% of them singletons. CDR3 length: 18 residues. The chain joins TRBV21-1 to TRBJ2-7; TRBD1 is taken as the D call from the table, unchecked against the DNA. TRBV21-1 is designated a pseudogene. This sequence originates from a woman over 75 in good health. The specimen sequenced was blood. The CDR3 region is CASSSRDRESSGDYEQYF. CDR3 bases: TGTGCCAGCAGCAGCCGGGACAGGGAATCGTCTGGCGACTACGAGCAGTACTTC.